The next 26 T cell receptor beta chains were all read from a single sample in a study of T cells after yellow fever vaccination. TCRdb redid the calling of the 5' RACE reads with MiXCR, one entry per CDR3 protein. This repertoire shows 500,000 to 550,000 distinct CDR3 sequences, about a fifth found once; its top ten account for around 17%. The sequencing here drew on PBMCs, taken approximately 20 days after the first yellow fever vaccination. Every receptor here comes from a young man who received the YFV17D yellow fever vaccine.

This clonotype showed up just a few times. The rearrangement links TRBV12-3 or TRBV12-4 to TRBJ1-3, with D hard to call. Between the trimmed V and J ends, which lost 8 bases and 2 bases, there was a span of 10 bases. This CDR3 has 13 amino acids. As DNA, the CDR3 is TGTGCCAGCGACGCGAGGGCTGGAAACACCATATATTTT. Protein product: CASDARAGNTIYF.

The chain couples TRBV7-6 to TRBJ2-3; D is unresolved. Germline V gives CDR1 SGHVS, CDR2 FNYEAQ. The CDR3 has 12 amino acids. Trimming stripped 7 bases from V and 5 bases from J, with 10 bases between. The CDR3 loop reads CASTGTEDTQYF. Here the CDR3 DNA reads TGTGCCAGCACTGGAACGGAAGATACGCAGTATTTT. The variable domain in full, with the rest retrieved from reference TRBV7-6 and TRBJ2-3, is GAGVSQSPRYKVTKRGQDVALRCDPISGHVSLYWYRQALGQGPEFLTYFNYEAQQDKSGLPNDRFSAERPEGSISTLTIQRTEQRDSAMYRCASTGTEDTQYFGPGTRLTVL.

The V gene is TRBV7-6, the J gene TRBJ1-6, with a tentative D call TRBD1 (6 bases). The CDR3 covers 17 residues. Looked up from germline, CDR1 is SGHVS and CDR2 is FNYEAQ. With 5 bases removed from V and 9 bases from J, the gap between germline ends came to 23 bases. CDR3 sequence (DNA): TGTGCCAGCAGCCCCAGTGGGGGGGCTCTCCTTTTTTCACCCCTCCACTTT. It codes for CASSPSGGALLFSPLHF.

This rearrangement joins TRBV6-5 to TRBJ2-3; possibly TRBD1 or TRBD2 for D (5 bases each). Germline assignment: CDR1 MNHEY and CDR2 SVGAGI. The CDR3 is 10 amino acids. V was shortened by 9 bases and J by 6 bases, with 7 bases between the two germline ends. CDR3 residues: CASWGDTQYF. The CDR3 DNA reads TGTGCCAGTTGGGGGGATACGCAGTATTTT.

V is TRBV3-1 and J is TRBJ2-5; D tentatively fits TRBD1 or TRBD2 (5 bases each). V was clipped by 1 base and J by 0 bases, with 9 bases between them. The V gene's germline CDR1 is LGHDT and CDR2 YNNKEL (reference sequence). This CDR3 region has 15 residues. CDR3: CASSQGWGNQETQYF. DNA for the CDR3: TGTGCCAGCAGCCAAGGGTGGGGGAACCAAGAGACCCAGTACTTC.

This clonotype was counted between two and nine times. This chain joins TRBV12-3 or TRBV12-4 and TRBJ2-3; 8 nucleotides align to TRBD2. This CDR3 has 11 residues. V lost 6 bases, J lost 13 bases, and 6 bases stayed unmatched. CDR3 bases: TGTGCCAGCAGCCCAGGACTAGCCGAGTATTTT. This sequence encodes CASSPGLAEYF.

Worth noting for this clonotype: A read error may be the cause here, since a much bigger clone is one base away. The CDR3 spells CASSLGHLTGELFF. In DNA, the CDR3 is TGCGCCAGCAGCTTGGGACACCTCACCGGGGAGCTGTTTTTT. The chain employs TRBV5-1 and TRBJ2-2, with unresolved D. Looked up from germline, CDR1 is SGHRS and CDR2 is YFSETQ. V lost 0 bases and J 4 bases, leaving 7 bases between the germline ends. This CDR3 has 14 amino acids.

This chain uses TRBV20-1 with TRBJ1-2; D not certain. The CDR3 is made up of 12 amino acids. The germline gives CDR1 DFQATT, CDR2 SNEGSKA (reference sequence). Trimming took 0 bases from V and 4 from J, leaving 6 bases between them. DNA for the CDR3: TGCAGTGCTAGAGATAGGGCCTATGGCTACACCTTC. It is translated as CSARDRAYGYTF.

This clonotype turned up a few times. Here the CDR3 DNA reads TGCGCCAGCAGCATGGACAGGGTAGACCCAGATACGCAGTATTTT. Amino acid sequence: CASSMDRVDPDTQYF. The chain combines TRBV5-1 with TRBJ2-3, with 8 bases aligning to TRBD1. After removal of 4 bases from V and 4 bases from J, the junction contained 8 bases not matched to a gene. CDR1 and CDR2 from the germline V gene are SGHRS and YFSETQ. The CDR3 length is 15 residues.

This clonotype was seen only a few times. The chain is built from TRBV15 and TRBJ2-1; D ambiguous. Trimming removed 4 bases from V and 2 bases from J, with 12 bases in between. Germline V gene lookup returns CDR1 LNHNV and CDR2 YYDKDF (reference sequence). The CDR3 covers 15 residues. This CDR3 reads CATSKVLATYNEQFF. The CDR3 DNA reads as TGTGCCACCAGCAAGGTCCTGGCGACCTACAATGAGCAGTTCTTC. The full variable domain, completed using reference TRBV15 and TRBJ2-1, is DAMVIQNPRYQVTQFGKPVTLSCSQTLNHNVMYWYQQKSSQAPKLLFHYYDKDFNNEADTPDNFQSRRPNTSFCFLDIRSPGLGDTAMYLCATSKVLATYNEQFFGPGTRLTVL.

The rearrangement uses TRBV7-8 and TRBJ2-3; TRBD1 matches 7 bases. The V and J ends lost 1 base and 14 bases, in that order; junction bases with no gene match: 9. The CDR3 is 13 residues long. Germline CDR1 SGHVS, CDR2 FQNEAQ. The DNA for the CDR3 is TGTGCCAGCAGCTTAGGGGAAGACAGGGAAGTGTATTTT. This translates into CASSLGEDREVYF.

The V call is TRBV4-1, the J call TRBJ2-7; the match to TRBD2 covers 7 bases. J lost 2 bases, V lost 1 base, and 8 bases had no gene match. Per germline, CDR1 MGHRA and CDR2 YSYEKL. The CDR3 loop spans 16 amino acids. CDR3 loop: CASSQVWTSIPYEQYF. For the CDR3, the DNA is TGCGCCAGCAGCCAAGTTTGGACTAGTATTCCCTACGAGCAGTACTTC.

This clonotype came up many times. This sequence joins TRBV12-3 or TRBV12-4 and TRBJ1-3, with D possibly TRBD1 on 6 matching bases. This CDR3 region has 14 residues. V was trimmed by 6 bases and J by 5 bases, leaving 14 bases between them. This CDR3 is CASRTTGRRNTIYF. The CDR3 DNA follows: TGTGCCAGCAGGACAACAGGGCGCAGAAACACCATATATTTT.

This clonotype was seen a few times. The rearrangement links TRBV20-1 to TRBJ2-5, with TRBD1 as a possible D gene (6 bases). Trimming removed 0 bases at V and 4 bases at J, with 12 bases between. CDR3 length: 14 amino acids. Looked up from germline, CDR1 is DFQATT and CDR2 is SNEGSKA (reference sequence). CDR3 DNA: TGCAGTGCTAGAGACCGGACAGAGTTAGAGACCCAGTACTTC. This codes for CSARDRTELETQYF.

This clonotype was observed a few times. The J gene is TRBJ2-3, the V gene TRBV28, with 14 bases aligning to TRBD2. The V segment lost 5 bases and the J segment 6 bases; nucleotides outside the gene matches: 4. From germline, CDR1 is MDHEN and CDR2 SYDVKM. There are 15 residues in the CDR3. The chain's CDR3 is CASSRGLAGADTQYF. The CDR3 coding sequence is TGTGCCAGCAGTCGGGGACTAGCGGGGGCGGATACGCAGTATTTT.

This clonotype came up many times. The CDR3 coding sequence is TGCGCCAGCAGCCAAGATTGGGGCAGTAGCTCCTACGAGCAGTACTTC. Translation: CASSQDWGSSSYEQYF. V and J are TRBV4-1 and TRBJ2-7, with D tentatively TRBD1 (5 bases). The V gene lost 0 bases and the J gene lost 0 bases, with 12 bases spanning the gap. CDR3 length: 16 amino acids. Germline assignment: CDR1 MGHRA and CDR2 YSYEKL.

This rearrangement joins TRBV5-6 to TRBJ1-5; TRBD1 might be the D (6 bases). CDR3 length equals 18 residues. Trimming took off 5 bases at V and 4 bases at J, with 25 bases between the two ends. Germline V gene lookup returns CDR1 SGHDT and CDR2 YYEEEE. For the CDR3, the DNA is TGTGCCAGCAGTTATAGCGGGACACTGTTCACCAAAAATCAGCCCCAGCATTTT. It translates to CASSYSGTLFTKNQPQHF. The whole variable domain, remainder taken from reference TRBV5-6 and TRBJ1-5, is DAGVTQSPTHLIKTRGQQVTLRCSPKSGHDTVSWYQQALGQGPQFIFQYYEEEERQRGNFPDRFSGHQFPNYSSELNVNALLLGDSALYLCASSYSGTLFTKNQPQHFGDGTRLSIL.

The rearrangement joins TRBV9 to TRBJ2-7, with D possibly being TRBD1 (6 bases). Germline values: CDR1 SGDLS, CDR2 YYNGEE. This CDR3 contains 14 residues. V gave up 4 bases and J gave up 1 base, with 12 bases separating them. The CDR3, as DNA: TGTGCCAGCAGCCGGGGCGACAGGTCCTACGAGCAGTACTTC. Residues: CASSRGDRSYEQYF.

The V gene is TRBV5-5, the J gene TRBJ1-1, with no clear D. The CDR3 is 16 amino acids. Per germline, CDR1 SGHKS and CDR2 YYEKEE (reference sequence). Trimming removed 1 base at V and 0 bases at J, with 13 bases between. The CDR3 DNA sequence: TGTGCCAGCAGCTTGACGGCAGGAGGAGTGAACACTGAAGCTTTCTTT. Translation: CASSLTAGGVNTEAFF.

A single count supports this clonotype. The chain recombines TRBV2 with TRBJ1-6, with TRBD1 matching 8 bases. Germline CDR1 SNHLY, CDR2 FYNNEI. V trimming: 9 bases; J trimming: 5 bases; junction bases outside the gene matches: 3. This CDR3 has 13 residues. CDR3 sequence: CARTTGDNSPLHF. The CDR3 bases are TGTGCCAGGACGACAGGGGATAATTCACCCCTCCACTTT.

Only a few counts were recorded for this clonotype. The chain is built from TRBV27 and TRBJ2-5, with D perhaps matching TRBD2 (7 bases). CDR1 and CDR2 from the germline V gene are MNHEY and SMNVEV (reference sequence). This CDR3 is 15 amino acids long. The germline V and J ends were trimmed by 6 bases and 4 bases, with 18 bases remaining between them. CDR3 DNA: TGTGCCAGCAGCTCCCTCGGGGGGCCAAGAGAGACCCAGTACTTC. It translates to CASSSLGGPRETQYF.

This clonotype was observed a handful of times. The chain couples TRBV12-3 or TRBV12-4 to TRBJ2-2; 7 positions match TRBD2. This CDR3 comprises 16 residues. V shed 7 bases and J 0 bases; nucleotides not matched to a gene: 8. CDR3 DNA sequence: TGTGCCAGCACCCCCCTTCGGGGGGCGAACACCGGGGAGCTGTTTTTT. Amino acid sequence: CASTPLRGANTGELFF.

The chain uses TRBV29-1 and TRBJ2-7; D is unclear. The V end was cut by 6 bases, the J end by 0 bases, with 15 bases between. The CDR3 contains 14 residues. Germline V gene data show CDR1 as SQVTM and CDR2 as ANQGSEA. CDR3 in DNA: TGCAGCGTCGCAGACCCCAGGAGCTCCTACGAGCAGTACTTC. Residues: CSVADPRSSYEQYF.

This clonotype was found a few times. V and J are TRBV27 and TRBJ2-1, with 9 bases lining up with TRBD2. The CDR3 has 16 residues. Germline CDR1 and CDR2: MNHEY and SMNVEV (reference sequence). Germline trimming cut 5 bases from V and 8 bases from J; bases unmatched to any gene: 13. The CDR3 region has the DNA TGTGCCAGCAGTCCAAGAGGGGCTAGCGGGGCCCATGAGCAGTTCTTC. This gives the protein CASSPRGASGAHEQFF.

This sequence joins TRBV7-9 and TRBJ2-7; D is uncertain. Germline V gives CDR1 SEHNR, CDR2 FQNEAQ (reference sequence). This CDR3 spans 13 amino acids. Trimming cost V 3 bases and J 0 bases, with 6 bases left between them. The CDR3 is CASSFPGSYEQYV. The CDR3 nucleotides are TGTGCCAGCAGCTTTCCTGGCTCCTACGAGCAGTACGTC.

The V and J genes are TRBV7-2 and TRBJ2-3, with D uncertain. CDR1 SGHTA and CDR2 FQGNSA come from the germline V gene. The CDR3 totals 13 residues. The V gene lost 7 bases and the J gene lost 5 bases, with 13 bases spanning the gap. CDR3 loop: CASTPGGGDTQYF. In DNA, the CDR3 is TGTGCCAGCACCCCCGGCGGCGGAGATACGCAGTATTTT. Using reference TRBV7-2 and TRBJ2-3 for the parts outside the CDR3, the full variable domain is GAGVSQSPSNKVTEKGKDVELRCDPISGHTALYWYRQSLGQGLEFLIYFQGNSAPDKSGLPSDRFSAERTGGSVSTLTIQRTQQEDSAVYLCASTPGGGDTQYFGPGTRLTVL.